This TCR beta chain was documented in a study of T-cell memory formation after mild COVID-19. The study's findings and limits: CD4+ contracting clones lay mainly in CM and EM, CD8+ ones in EMRA.

This CDR3 region has 18 residues. Germline CDR1 and CDR2: SEHNR and FQNEAQ (reference sequence). The ends were cut back, 6 bases at V and 0 bases at J, with 20 bases in the middle. TCRdb re-called the 5' RACE reads through MiXCR, storing one row per CDR3 protein. The sample comprises some 330,000 distinct CDR3 sequences, roughly 20% of which are singletons, and approximately 12% rests with the top ten. As for this clonotype: Its antigen remains unknown.

The chain uses TRBV7-9 and TRBJ1-4; D is possibly TRBD1 (6 bases). This receptor was obtained from an adult woman who had mild COVID-19 (a few samples of this study predate the infection). Cell type and time point are not known. The specimen sequenced was PBMCs or a T cell subset sorted from them (not recorded which). DNA of the CDR3: TGTGCCAGCAGTCCCGGGACAAAAAGATTAGCAACTAATGAAAAACTGTTTTTT. Protein product: CASSPGTKRLATNEKLFF.